This T cell receptor (beta chain) was retrieved from a study of blood T cell repertoires in COVID-19. Study-level information: COVID-19 samples, acute and convalescent, were from the United States, Italy and Spain. Sources were T cells, B-cell-depleted T cells, or PBMCs; the material itself was cDNA or gDNA.

Authors' processing steps: Estimated nucleated cell counts came from reference gene primer amplification. The data were produced by immunoSEQ multiplex PCR, yet TCRdb's version contains in-frame clones alone and is incomplete. D and trimming were read from the DNA, whereas the V and J calls and clone size are those reported in that table. The sample includes fewer than 350,000 clones, 80% to 95% of them seen just once. The V gene lost 6 bases and the J gene lost 10 bases, with 15 bases spanning the gap. This CDR3 has 12 residues. CDR1 is SGHTA and CDR2 is FQGNSA in the germline V gene. This chain uses TRBV7-2 with TRBJ1-2; D unresolved. The receptor comes from a woman aged 25 to 45 with COVID-19, enrolled during active disease. The specimen sequenced was peripheral blood. The CDR3 DNA reads TGTGCCAGCAGGCGTTTAGTCGGTCACTACACCTTC. The encoded protein is CASRRLVGHYTF.